Listed here are 30 T cell receptor beta chains from one sample, sequenced in a study of cytomegalovirus exposure and HLA in healthy donors. With 60 Vbeta and 13 Jbeta primers, the PCR was carried out. The data were produced by immunoSEQ multiplex PCR, yet TCRdb's version contains in-frame clones alone and is incomplete. The table has about 94,000 clones, 7.6% seen once; the top ten hold 2.3%. Sample: PBMCs. Every receptor here comes from a man in his fifties or sixties in good health and CMV-seronegative.

This clone was seen a few times. Other DNA sequences from this sample encode an identical CDR3 as well. The V call is TRBV21-1, the J call TRBJ2-1; the D segment call TRBD2 is taken from the table without a DNA check. TRBV21-1 is assigned pseudogene status. CDR3 size: 17 residues. The CDR3 DNA is TGTGCCAGCAGCAAAGCGAGTCAGACTAGCGCCTACAATGAGCAGTTCTTC. Amino acids: CASSKASQTSAYNEQFF.

The chain joins TRBV28 to TRBJ2-5; 10 bases fit TRBD1. CDR1 and CDR2 (germline): MDHEN, SYDVKM. V shed 4 bases and J 5 bases; nucleotides not matched to a gene: 4. This CDR3 region has 14 residues. The CDR3 is CASSWDRGRETQYF. The CDR3 DNA is TGTGCCAGCAGTTGGGACAGGGGAAGGGAGACCCAGTACTTC.

V is TRBV5-1 and J is TRBJ1-1; D is unclear. This CDR3 comprises 14 residues. CDR1 and CDR2 from the germline V gene are SGHRS and YFSETQ. Trimming shortened V by 1 base and J by 1 base, and 8 bases separated the two germline ends. DNA of the CDR3: TGCGCCAGCAGCTTGCGGGAGGGGAACACTGAAGCTTTCTTT. It specifies CASSLREGNTEAFF.

The chain uses TRBV28 and TRBJ1-4; D gene unclear. CDR3 length equals 15 residues. Germline V CDR1 and CDR2: MDHEN, SYDVKM. V was cut by 6 bases and J by 13 bases, with 24 bases left in between. CDR3 nucleotide sequence: TGTGCCAGCAGCCGATCCTCGAGAGGCCAGAATATACTGTTTTTT. Its translation is CASSRSSRGQNILFF.

This clone was found a few times. This chain joins TRBV5-6 and TRBJ2-3; possibly TRBD2 for D (5 bases). Germline loops: CDR1 SGHDT, CDR2 YYEEEE. Trimming cost V 2 bases and J 1 base, with 8 bases left between them. The CDR3 runs to 14 residues. CDR3 sequence reads: CASSFSGGTDTQYF. CDR3 nucleotide sequence: TGTGCCAGCAGCTTTTCCGGGGGCACAGATACGCAGTATTTT.

This chain joins TRBV5-4 and TRBJ2-7, with TRBD1 matching over 9 bases. The V gene end was trimmed by 1 base and the J gene end by 3 bases; junction bases not matched to a gene: 2. The CDR3 has 14 amino acids. Looked up from germline, CDR1 is SGHNT and CDR2 is YYREEE (reference sequence). CDR3 bases: TGTGCCAGCAGCTTGACGGGACAGGGCTACGAGCAGTACTTC. Translation gives CASSLTGQGYEQYF. Full variable domain (missing parts from reference TRBV5-4 and TRBJ2-7): ETGVTQSPTHLIKTRGQQVTLRCSSQSGHNTVSWYQQALGQGPQFIFQYYREEENGRGNFPPRFSGLQFPNYSSELNVNALELDDSALYLCASSLTGQGYEQYFGPGTRLTVT.

This clone has more than one count but fewer than ten. The chain combines TRBV19 with TRBJ2-1, with 12 bases that match TRBD2. Germline loops: CDR1 LNHDA, CDR2 SQIVND (reference sequence). The CDR3 has 13 residues. Trimming at V came to 7 bases and at J to 7 bases, leaving 2 bases not matched to a gene. The CDR3 DNA reads as TGTGCCAGTAAACTAGCGGGAGGTAATGAGCAGTTCTTC. Residues: CASKLAGGNEQFF.

This chain connects TRBV28 to TRBJ2-7; 7 bases are shared with TRBD2. Germline V CDR1 and CDR2: MDHEN, SYDVKM. Germline trimming cut 5 bases from V and 9 bases from J; bases unmatched to any gene: 7. The CDR3 totals 12 residues. The CDR3, as DNA: TGTGCCAGCAGTAGCGGGGTTAAGGGGCAGTACTTC. It translates to CASSSGVKGQYF.

The gene calls are TRBV18 and TRBJ2-2; D is perhaps TRBD1 (6 bases). V was clipped by 6 bases and J by 5 bases, with 13 bases between them. The CDR3 contains 14 residues. The germline V gene has CDR1 KGHSH and CDR2 LQKENI. The CDR3 here is CASSWTEGTGELFF. CDR3 in DNA: TGTGCCAGCTCGTGGACAGAAGGGACCGGGGAGCTGTTTTTT.

A few counts support this clone. The chain is built from TRBV10-3 and TRBJ2-3; D might be TRBD1 (5 bases). CDR3 length: 16 amino acids. Trimming took 10 bases from V and 4 from J, leaving 24 bases between them. Germline V gene lookup returns CDR1 ENHRY and CDR2 SYGVKD. The CDR3 nucleotides read TGTGCCACCGTTTCAGCCGGGCAGGGTAGGCCAGATACGCAGTATTTT. This encodes CATVSAGQGRPDTQYF.

V is TRBV9 and J is TRBJ2-3; 10 bases align to TRBD2. With V trimmed by 4 bases and J by 1 base, 9 bases remained unmatched. This CDR3 comprises 17 residues. CDR1 and CDR2 (germline): SGDLS, YYNGEE. This CDR3 is CASSPHRTSGRTDTQYF. CDR3 DNA: TGTGCCAGCAGCCCCCACCGGACTAGCGGTCGCACAGATACGCAGTATTTT. Together with reference TRBV9 and TRBJ2-3, the CDR3 gives the full variable domain: DSGVTQTPKHLITATGQRVTLRCSPRSGDLSVYWYQQSLDQGLQFLIQYYNGEERAKGNILERFSAQQFPDLHSELNLSSLELGDSALYFCASSPHRTSGRTDTQYFGPGTRLTVL.

This chain joins TRBV28 and TRBJ2-7; D unclear. V was trimmed by 6 bases and J by 7 bases, leaving 19 bases between them. The CDR3 has 14 amino acids. From germline, CDR1 is MDHEN and CDR2 SYDVKM. For the CDR3, the DNA is TGTGCCAGCAGGCTAACCCCTAGAGGTAGGGAGCAGTACTTC. Translation: CASRLTPRGREQYF.

This chain connects TRBV15 to TRBJ1-6; 7 bases are a match to TRBD1. The CDR3 is 17 amino acids. After removal of 5 bases from V and 0 bases from J, the junction contained 7 bases not matched to a gene. In germline, CDR1 is LNHNV, CDR2 YYDKDF (reference sequence). Written as DNA, the CDR3 is TGTGCCACCAGCTTCCGTTCAGGGGGCTCCTATAATTCACCCCTCCACTTT. This sequence encodes CATSFRSGGSYNSPLHF.

The chain recombines TRBV5-8 with TRBJ2-5, with 9 bases lining up with TRBD1. TRBJ2-7 matches the DNA end more closely, so the J call is doubtful. Germline CDR1 reads SGHTS; CDR2 reads YDEGEE. The CDR3 is 17 residues long. CDR3 residues: CASSGGPGTGSSYEQYF. DNA of the CDR3: TGTGCCAGCAGCGGTGGACCCGGGACAGGGTCGAGCTACGAGCAGTACTTC.

This sequence joins TRBV28 and TRBJ1-1; D might be TRBD1 (6 bases). Germline V lookup: CDR1 MDHEN, CDR2 SYDVKM. V was trimmed by 4 bases and J by 4 bases, leaving 13 bases between them. There are 14 residues in the CDR3. The chain's CDR3 is CASSYPDRSTEAFF. In nucleotides, the CDR3 is TGTGCCAGCAGTTACCCGGACAGATCCACTGAAGCTTTCTTT. Full variable domain (remainder filled in from reference TRBV28 and TRBJ1-1): DVKVTQSSRYLVKRTGEKVFLECVQDMDHENMFWYRQDPGLGLRLIYFSYDVKMKEKGDIPEGYSVSREKKERFSLILESASTNQTSMYLCASSYPDRSTEAFFGQGTRLTVV.

This clone was detected a few times. This CDR3 reads CASSTSGTAFSLANYGYTF. The CDR3 DNA reads TGTGCCAGCAGTACCTCCGGGACAGCCTTTTCCCTAGCTAACTATGGCTACACCTTC. The chain joins TRBV27 to TRBJ1-2; 7 nucleotides agree with TRBD1. V trimming: 5 bases; J trimming: 0 bases; junction bases outside the gene matches: 18. The CDR3 is 19 amino acids. Germline V lookup: CDR1 MNHEY, CDR2 SMNVEV (reference sequence).

Only a few counts were recorded for this clone. The chain carries TRBV4-2 and TRBJ2-6; D not resolved. The CDR3 runs to 20 residues. CDR1 is LGHNA and CDR2 is YNFKEQ in the germline V gene. Trimming left V 0 bases short and J 0 bases short, with 18 bases between. The CDR3 is CASSQDLITVGSSGANVLTF. CDR3 bases: TGTGCCAGCAGCCAAGATCTTATTACAGTGGGTAGCTCTGGGGCCAACGTCCTGACTTTC.

The chain couples TRBV28 to TRBJ2-7; no definite D call. V gave up 5 bases and J gave up 9 bases, with 20 bases separating them. CDR3 length: 14 residues. In germline, CDR1 is MDHEN, CDR2 SYDVKM. Written as DNA, the CDR3 is TGTGCCAGCAGTACGATTGCGATCCTTCCGAGGCAGTACTTC. Its protein product is CASSTIAILPRQYF. Looking up the rest from reference TRBV28 and TRBJ2-7 gives the full variable domain: DVKVTQSSRYLVKRTGEKVFLECVQDMDHENMFWYRQDPGLGLRLIYFSYDVKMKEKGDIPEGYSVSREKKERFSLILESASTNQTSMYLCASSTIAILPRQYFGPGTRLTVT.

The chain combines TRBV28 with TRBJ2-7, with TRBD2 as a possible D gene (5 bases). The CDR3 loop spans 13 amino acids. V lost 6 bases and J lost 2, with 11 bases in between. Germline V lookup: CDR1 MDHEN, CDR2 SYDVKM. Here the CDR3 DNA reads TGTGCCAGCAGCTTAAGCGGAACCTACGAGCAGTACTTC. Protein: CASSLSGTYEQYF.

This clone was counted a few times. For the CDR3, the DNA is TGCGCCAGCCCTAGGCGGGTACACGAGCAGTACTTC. Protein: CASPRRVHEQYF. The V and J genes are TRBV10-1 and TRBJ2-7; D perhaps matches TRBD2 (5 bases). V lost 8 bases and J lost 5, with 13 bases in between. The CDR3 has 12 amino acids. The germline CDR1 and CDR2 sequences are WNHNN and SYGVQD (reference sequence).

This clone is medium-sized in the sample. The chain is built from TRBV2 and TRBJ2-1; D not certain. CDR1 is SNHLY and CDR2 is FYNNEI in the germline V gene. The CDR3 is 16 amino acids. V was pared by 2 bases and J by 3 bases, with 14 bases between. The CDR3 DNA sequence: TGTGCCAGCAGTGAATTGGCTAGGTCCTTCTACAATGAGCAGTTCTTC. This sequence encodes CASSELARSFYNEQFF.

The chain uses TRBV7-2 and TRBJ2-1, with 11 bases matching TRBD1. Trimming removed 1 base from V and 9 bases from J; junction bases left unmatched: 8. The length of the CDR3 is 16 residues. Germline V gives CDR1 SGHTA, CDR2 FQGNSA. The CDR3 DNA reads TGTGCCAGCAGCTTAGTACCGGGACAGGGGGGGGGTGAGCAGTTCTTC. Translation gives CASSLVPGQGGGEQFF.

The table lists this clone with a few counts. The CDR3 protein is CASRNQGADSPLHF. CDR3 in DNA: TGTGCCAGCAGAAACCAGGGGGCTGATTCACCCCTCCACTTT. The chain links TRBV6-5 to TRBJ1-6; TRBD1 matches 8 bases. Per germline, CDR1 MNHEY and CDR2 SVGAGI. The CDR3 has 14 residues. Trimming at V came to 6 bases and at J to 8 bases, leaving 6 bases not matched to a gene.

This clone was seen a few times. The chain couples TRBV14 to TRBJ2-5, with TRBD1 identical over 10 bases. The CDR3 is made up of 20 amino acids. J lost 5 bases, V lost 0 bases, and 18 bases had no gene match. Germline loops: CDR1 SGHDN, CDR2 FVKESK. The CDR3 loop reads CASSQELYPGQGIITETQYF. The CDR3 nucleotides are TGTGCCAGCAGCCAAGAACTATACCCGGGACAGGGGATTATCACTGAGACCCAGTACTTC.

The rearrangement uses TRBV5-1 and TRBJ2-2, with 12 bases aligning to TRBD2. J was trimmed by 0 bases and V by 0 bases; bases with no gene match: 3. The CDR3 spans 18 residues. Germline-derived CDR1 and CDR2 are SGHRS and YFSETQ. CDR3: CASSLVGTSGPNTGELFF. CDR3 nucleotide sequence: TGCGCCAGCAGCTTGGTGGGGACTAGCGGGCCGAACACCGGGGAGCTGTTTTTT.

This clone was found a few times. The rearrangement links TRBV10-3 to TRBJ2-6, with D tentatively TRBD1 (5 bases). This CDR3 comprises 14 residues. Germline CDR1 reads ENHRY; CDR2 reads SYGVKD. Trimming shortened V by 10 bases and J by 4 bases, and 14 bases separated the two germline ends. The CDR3 loop is CATYQGAGANVLTF. CDR3 nucleotides: TGTGCCACGTACCAGGGTGCAGGGGCCAACGTCCTGACTTTC.

There are a few counts of this clone. V is TRBV10-3 and J is TRBJ1-4, with a tentative D call TRBD1 (6 bases). Germline V gene lookup returns CDR1 ENHRY and CDR2 SYGVKD. There are 15 residues in the CDR3. Trimming cost V 6 bases and J 0 bases, with 11 bases left between them. The CDR3 sequence: CAIRRGGATNEKLFF. In DNA, the CDR3 is TGTGCCATCAGAAGGGGGGGGGCAACTAATGAAAAACTGTTTTTT.

This sequence joins TRBV4-2 and TRBJ2-2, with D possibly TRBD2 on 5 matching bases. CDR3 size: 16 residues. Trimming took off 1 base at V and 2 bases at J, with 11 bases between the two ends. Germline V gene lookup returns CDR1 LGHNA and CDR2 YNFKEQ. CDR3 amino acids: CASSQVASGNTGELFF. In nucleotides, the CDR3 is TGTGCCAGCAGCCAAGTGGCCAGCGGAAACACCGGGGAGCTGTTTTTT.

The V call is TRBV7-2, the J call TRBJ1-2; tentative D call: TRBD1 (5 bases). The ends were cut back, 1 base at V and 1 base at J, with 13 bases in the middle. Per germline, CDR1 SGHTA and CDR2 FQGNSA. This CDR3 has 16 amino acids. The CDR3 loop reads CASSLDGREHNYGYTF. The CDR3 DNA reads TGTGCCAGCAGCTTAGACGGCAGGGAACATAACTATGGCTACACCTTC.

A few counts support this clone. The chain employs TRBV7-8 and TRBJ2-3; tentatively, D is TRBD2 (5 bases). From germline, CDR1 is SGHVS and CDR2 FQNEAQ. V gave up 5 bases and J gave up 2 bases, with 17 bases separating them. This CDR3 has 16 amino acids. The CDR3 bases are TGTGCCAGCAGCCCACCTAGCCTTTTCCCCACAGATACGCAGTATTTT. Translation: CASSPPSLFPTDTQYF.